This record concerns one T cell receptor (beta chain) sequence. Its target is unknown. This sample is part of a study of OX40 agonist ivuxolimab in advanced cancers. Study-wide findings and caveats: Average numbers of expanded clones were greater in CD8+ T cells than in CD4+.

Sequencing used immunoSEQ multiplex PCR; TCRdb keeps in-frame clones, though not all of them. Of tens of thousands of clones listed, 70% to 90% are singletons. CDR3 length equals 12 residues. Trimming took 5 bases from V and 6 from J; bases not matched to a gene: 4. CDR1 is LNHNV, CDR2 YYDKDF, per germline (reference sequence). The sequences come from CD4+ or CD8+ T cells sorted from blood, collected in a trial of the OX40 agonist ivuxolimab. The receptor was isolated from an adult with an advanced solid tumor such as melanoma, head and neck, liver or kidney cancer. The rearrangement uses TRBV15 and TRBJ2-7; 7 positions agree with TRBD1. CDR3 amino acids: CATSVTGSEQYF. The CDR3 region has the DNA TGTGCCACCAGCGTGACAGGGTCCGAGCAGTACTTC.